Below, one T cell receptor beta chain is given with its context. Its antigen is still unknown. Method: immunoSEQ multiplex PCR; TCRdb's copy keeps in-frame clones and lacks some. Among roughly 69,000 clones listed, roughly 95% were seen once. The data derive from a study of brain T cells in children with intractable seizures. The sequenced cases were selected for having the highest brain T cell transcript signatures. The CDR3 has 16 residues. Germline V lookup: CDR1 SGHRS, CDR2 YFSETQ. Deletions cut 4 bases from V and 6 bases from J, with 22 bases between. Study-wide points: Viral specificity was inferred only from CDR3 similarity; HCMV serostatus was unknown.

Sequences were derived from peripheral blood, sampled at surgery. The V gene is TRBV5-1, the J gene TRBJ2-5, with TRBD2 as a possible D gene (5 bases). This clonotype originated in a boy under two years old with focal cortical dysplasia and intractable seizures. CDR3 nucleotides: TGCGCCAGCAGCGTTAGAGGGAAGTTCGTGATTAAGACCCAGTACTTC. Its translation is CASSVRGKFVIKTQYF. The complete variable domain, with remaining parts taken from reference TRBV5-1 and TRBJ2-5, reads KAGVTQTPRYLIKTRGQQVTLSCSPISGHRSVSWYQQTPGQGLQFLFEYFSETQRNKGNFPGRFSGRQFSNSRSEMNVSTLELGDSALYLCASSVRGKFVIKTQYFGPGTRLLVL.